The 26 T cell receptor beta chains listed next were all sequenced from one sample in a study of CXCR3-negative and CXCR3-positive naive CD8 T cells. The method, 5' RACE with UMI labels, was used to prepare the TRB cDNA libraries. TCRdb re-called the 5' RACE reads, yielding one record per CDR3 amino acid sequence without DNA. Across tens of thousands of distinct CDR3 sequences, the top ten clones capture around 1.6% of the sample. Sequenced input: naive CXCR3- CD8+ T cells from blood. As for subset: CD45RO-CCR7+CD27+CD95- naive CD8+ T cells lacking CXCR3 (TNR3-). The receptors were sampled from a human donor in good health. Some clones in this sample may be carry-over from other donors' samples.

The chain combines TRBV20-1 with TRBJ2-3; TCRdb proposes TRBD2, but this gene call is untestable without DNA. The CDR3 is 15 residues long. Germline loops: CDR1 DFQATT, CDR2 SNEGSKA (reference sequence). The chain's CDR3 is CSAGGFRGSTDTQYF.

This chain uses TRBV6-2 or TRBV6-3 with TRBJ2-7. This CDR3 has 14 residues. Germline V gene sequence: CDR1 MNHEY, CDR2 SVGEGT. The CDR3 loop is CASSAREDSYEQYF.

This sequence joins TRBV28 and TRBJ2-2; TCRdb designates TRBD2, a call that cannot be tested without DNA. Germline values: CDR1 MDHEN, CDR2 SYDVKM. This CDR3 comprises 13 residues. The CDR3 sequence: CASRKRVTGELFF.

The chain recombines TRBV3-1 with TRBJ2-3. Per germline, CDR1 LGHDT and CDR2 YNNKEL (reference sequence). The CDR3 spans 17 residues. The CDR3 loop reads CASSQDPRRLGTDTQYF.

The chain is built from TRBV15 and TRBJ2-2; TCRdb gives TRBD1 as the D gene, but with no DNA this cannot be confirmed. The CDR3 has 17 residues. Per germline, CDR1 LNHNV and CDR2 YYDKDF (reference sequence). The CDR3 protein is CATSPPRQADNTGELFF. Together with reference TRBV15 and TRBJ2-2, the CDR3 gives the full variable domain: DAMVIQNPRYQVTQFGKPVTLSCSQTLNHNVMYWYQQKSSQAPKLLFHYYDKDFNNEADTPDNFQSRRPNTSFCFLDIRSPGLGDTAMYLCATSPPRQADNTGELFFGEGSRLTVL.

The chain's CDR3 is CASSISNTGELFF. The rearrangement uses TRBV25-1 and TRBJ2-2. The CDR3 loop spans 13 amino acids. Germline assignment: CDR1 MGHDK and CDR2 SYGVNS.

According to its frequency, this clonotype is medium-sized (0.01 to 0.1%). The V call is TRBV29-1, the J call TRBJ2-7; TCRdb's D call of TRBD2 is untestable without DNA. This CDR3 region has 15 residues. The germline V gene has CDR1 SQVTM and CDR2 ANQGSEA. The CDR3 loop reads CSVEYKASGAYEQYF.

This chain's CDR3 is CASSFPGTGAPSPFYEQYF. The chain has TRBV7-9 and TRBJ2-7; TCRdb reports TRBD1, a call that lacks DNA to check it against. Germline V lookup: CDR1 SEHNR, CDR2 FQNEAQ (reference sequence). The CDR3 length is 19 residues.

The rearrangement uses TRBV1 and TRBJ2-1; the TCRdb D gene call, TRBD2, has no DNA to confirm it. TRBV1 constitutes a pseudogene. There are 16 residues in the CDR3. The CDR3 sequence is CTSSSRLAGVNNEQFF.

The V call is TRBV28, the J call TRBJ1-2. CDR3 size: 14 residues. The germline V gene has CDR1 MDHEN and CDR2 SYDVKM. CDR3 loop: CASSFGGPSYGYTF.

The CDR3 here is CASSVSLAPYNEQFF. The chain employs TRBV9 and TRBJ2-1. The CDR3 covers 15 residues. Germline V gene sequence: CDR1 SGDLS, CDR2 YYNGEE. Looking up the rest from reference TRBV9 and TRBJ2-1 gives the full variable domain: DSGVTQTPKHLITATGQRVTLRCSPRSGDLSVYWYQQSLDQGLQFLIQYYNGEERAKGNILERFSAQQFPDLHSELNLSSLELGDSALYFCASSVSLAPYNEQFFGPGTRLTVL.

This rearrangement joins TRBV29-1 to TRBJ2-3; TCRdb reports TRBD1, a call that lacks DNA to check it against. CDR1 SQVTM and CDR2 ANQGSEA come from the germline V gene. The CDR3 has 14 amino acids. CDR3 in amino acids: CSVEEGQIGDTQYF.

The rearrangement links TRBV6-6 to TRBJ2-1; TCRdb selects TRBD1, and the lack of DNA leaves this call unchecked. Germline lookup yields CDR1 MNHNY and CDR2 SVGAGI (reference sequence). The CDR3 consists of 15 residues. CDR3 sequence reads: CASSPTGGRTNEQFF.

The chain combines TRBV7-3 with TRBJ2-3; checking the TCRdb D call of TRBD1 is not possible without DNA. The CDR3 sequence is 18 residues long. Germline V gene data show CDR1 as SGHTA and CDR2 as FQGTGA. CDR3 amino acids: CASSLKVRGAGDADTQYF.

This clonotype shows up as medium-sized by frequency. This chain joins TRBV7-2 and TRBJ1-2. The CDR3 consists of 14 residues. CDR1 is SGHTA and CDR2 is FQGNSA in the germline V gene. The chain's CDR3 is CASSFPWPDIGYTF.

The rearrangement links TRBV20-1 to TRBJ2-1. Germline-derived CDR1 and CDR2 are DFQATT and SNEGSKA (reference sequence). The CDR3 loop spans 13 amino acids. Here the CDR3 reads CSASQSSYNEQFF.

CDR3: CSAYPALNTGELFF. V is TRBV29-1 and J is TRBJ2-2; absent DNA, TCRdb's TRBD2 call cannot be checked. Germline V gene data show CDR1 as SQVTM and CDR2 as ANQGSEA. CDR3 length equals 14 residues.

The chain carries TRBV27 and TRBJ2-7; no DNA is available, so the TRBD2 call from TCRdb remains unchecked. Germline CDR1 reads MNHEY; CDR2 reads SMNVEV (reference sequence). The CDR3 is 16 residues long. This chain's CDR3 is CASSLFPSGSSYEQYF.

This rearrangement joins TRBV23-1 to TRBJ2-7. TRBV23-1 carries the ORF label, with uncertain function. The CDR3 contains 18 residues. CDR3 region: CASSHAVDGLSLTWEQYF.

This sequence joins TRBV7-2 and TRBJ1-1; checking the TCRdb D call of TRBD1 is not possible without DNA. The CDR3 contains 13 residues. CDR1 and CDR2 from the germline V gene are SGHTA and FQGNSA. The CDR3 is CASSETPGFEAFF. The full variable domain, its missing parts supplied by reference TRBV7-2 and TRBJ1-1, is GAGVSQSPSNKVTEKGKDVELRCDPISGHTALYWYRQSLGQGLEFLIYFQGNSAPDKSGLPSDRFSAERTGGSVSTLTIQRTQQEDSAVYLCASSETPGFEAFFGQGTRLTVV.

This chain links TRBV28 with TRBJ2-5; without DNA, the TCRdb call of TRBD1 cannot be checked. Germline CDR1 and CDR2: MDHEN and SYDVKM. The CDR3 totals 13 residues. The CDR3 loop is CASTLDRAETQYF.

The chain recombines TRBV7-6 with TRBJ1-4. The CDR3 covers 15 residues. CDR1 and CDR2 from the germline V gene are SGHVS and FNYEAQ. The CDR3 loop reads CASSFGRSTNEKLFF.

The chain uses TRBV29-1 and TRBJ1-2; absent DNA, TCRdb's TRBD1 call cannot be checked. Germline values: CDR1 SQVTM, CDR2 ANQGSEA. This CDR3 is 13 amino acids long. CDR3 sequence reads: CSVATGEEDGYTF.

V is TRBV28 and J is TRBJ2-6. The CDR3 covers 16 residues. Per the germline V gene, CDR1 is MDHEN and CDR2 is SYDVKM. The CDR3 reads CASSQGINSGANVLTF. Together with reference TRBV28 and TRBJ2-6, the CDR3 gives the full variable domain: DVKVTQSSRYLVKRTGEKVFLECVQDMDHENMFWYRQDPGLGLRLIYFSYDVKMKEKGDIPEGYSVSREKKERFSLILESASTNQTSMYLCASSQGINSGANVLTFGAGSRLTVL.

This chain joins TRBV3-1 and TRBJ2-7; TCRdb reports TRBD1, a call that lacks DNA to check it against. Germline V gives CDR1 LGHDT, CDR2 YNNKEL (reference sequence). CDR3 length: 14 amino acids. This chain's CDR3 is CASSDGQGAYEQYF.

The V call is TRBV5-6, the J call TRBJ2-7; with no DNA, the TCRdb D assignment of TRBD1 cannot be verified. The germline V gene has CDR1 SGHDT and CDR2 YYEEEE. This CDR3 comprises 12 residues. CDR3 protein: CASSLPQGEQYF.